One and the same sample provided the 8 T cell receptor beta chains below, sequenced in a study of technical replicates of blood from a few donors. The protocol was immunoSEQ multiplex PCR, while the TCRdb copy is restricted to in-frame clones and leaves out a portion. The sample yields more than 80,000 clones, about 97% seen once. Sequencing was carried out using T cells isolated from PBMCs. The receptors derive from a human donor in good health.

Here the CDR3 reads CASRVDRGPYEQYF. The CDR3 DNA follows: TGTGCCAGCAGGGTGGACAGGGGGCCCTACGAGCAGTACTTC. The chain uses TRBV5-8 and TRBJ2-7, with 11 bases aligning to TRBD1. Germline values: CDR1 SGHTS, CDR2 YDEGEE. The CDR3 is 14 residues long. With 5 bases clipped from V and 2 bases from J, the junction kept 3 bases outside the gene matches.

The chain employs TRBV27 and TRBJ2-7; 12 nucleotides align to TRBD2. J was trimmed by 7 bases and V by 5 bases; bases with no gene match: 12. The CDR3 is 16 amino acids. Germline-derived CDR1 and CDR2 are MNHEY and SMNVEV (reference sequence). CDR3 DNA: TGTGCCAGCAGTCCACGGACTAGCGGGGTTTCAATGGAGCAGTACTTC. Encoded protein: CASSPRTSGVSMEQYF.

CDR3: CASTPGYSGANVLTF. In DNA, the CDR3 is TGTGCCAGTACGCCGGGATACTCTGGGGCCAACGTCCTGACTTTC. This chain joins TRBV19 and TRBJ2-6, with D possibly matching TRBD2 (5 bases). Trimming left V 7 bases short and J 0 bases short, with 10 bases between. CDR3 length: 15 residues. From germline, CDR1 is LNHDA and CDR2 SQIVND (reference sequence).

This clone was seen a handful of times. This chain joins TRBV4-2 and TRBJ1-3; D uncertain. This CDR3 has 16 residues. V was shortened by 4 bases and J by 0 bases, with 13 bases between the two germline ends. Germline V gene data show CDR1 as LGHNA and CDR2 as YNFKEQ. CDR3 region: CASSLSREISGNTIYF. The CDR3 DNA sequence: TGTGCCAGCAGCCTAAGTCGGGAAATCTCTGGAAACACCATATATTTT.

The chain is built from TRBV10-3 and TRBJ2-7; the D gene is possibly TRBD1 (6 bases). The V end was cut by 8 bases, the J end by 4 bases, with 12 bases between. The length of the CDR3 is 12 residues. Looked up from germline, CDR1 is ENHRY and CDR2 is SYGVKD. The CDR3 protein is CAIQAQGYEQYF. DNA for the CDR3: TGTGCCATCCAGGCACAGGGATACGAGCAGTACTTC.

The chain uses TRBV27 and TRBJ2-1; perhaps TRBD2 as D (5 bases). The CDR3 totals 14 residues. Germline V gene data show CDR1 as MNHEY and CDR2 as SMNVEV (reference sequence). V lost 3 bases, J lost 8 bases, and 14 bases lay in between. The CDR3 reads CASSLRWTPDEQFF. CDR3 nucleotide sequence: TGTGCCAGCAGTTTGCGTTGGACTCCGGATGAGCAGTTCTTC.

The V call is TRBV7-9, the J call TRBJ2-7; TRBD1 matches at 8 bases. Per the germline V gene, CDR1 is SEHNR and CDR2 is FQNEAQ (reference sequence). Trimming at V came to 3 bases and at J to 4 bases, leaving 14 bases not matched to a gene. This CDR3 region has 17 residues. The CDR3 region has the DNA TGTGCCAGCAGCTTGGATCTTTTGGCAGGGGGCTTGTACGAGCAGTACTTC. It yields the protein CASSLDLLAGGLYEQYF. Full variable domain (outside the CDR3, taken from reference TRBV7-9 and TRBJ2-7): DTGVSQNPRHKITKRGQNVTFRCDPISEHNRLYWYRQTLGQGPEFLTYFQNEAQLEKSRLLSDRFSAERPKGSFSTLEIQRTEQGDSAMYLCASSLDLLAGGLYEQYFGPGTRLTVT.

This chain links TRBV30 with TRBJ1-1; no clear D. CDR3 length equals 11 residues. Trimming removed 0 bases at V and 4 bases at J, with 3 bases between. The germline CDR1 and CDR2 sequences are GTSNPN and SVGIG (reference sequence). DNA for the CDR3: TGTGCCTGGAGTGTCGGCACTGAAGCTTTCTTT. Its protein product is CAWSVGTEAFF. Together with reference TRBV30 and TRBJ1-1, the CDR3 gives the full variable domain: SQTIHQWPATLVQPVGSPLSLECTVEGTSNPNLYWYRQAAGRGLQLLFYSVGIGQISSEVPQNLSASRPQDRQFILSSKKLLLSDSGFYLCAWSVGTEAFFGQGTRLTVV.